The sequence of this T cell receptor beta chain was determined in a study of blood T cell repertoires in COVID-19. Study at large: Specimens from acute and convalescent COVID-19 originated in the United States, Italy and Spain. PBMCs, B-cell-depleted T cells, or T cells provided the cDNA or gDNA that made up the material.

This clone was detected only a few times. The authors' processing: Amplified reference gene primers provided the basis for estimating nucleated cell counts. The assay was immunoSEQ multiplex PCR, and TCRdb's table has in-frame clones only and misses some. V and J calls and clone size come straight from that table; D and trimming were deduced from the DNA. This sample has more than 250,000 clones, with approximately 90% found just once. Patients of the Seattle cohort, enrolled during active infection, were followed longitudinally. The V gene's germline CDR1 is ENHRY and CDR2 SYGVKD. There are 15 residues in the CDR3. V lost 0 bases to trimming and J lost 2 bases, with 11 bases between them.

The sequenced material came from peripheral blood. The V and J genes are TRBV10-3 and TRBJ2-7, with D perhaps TRBD1 (6 bases). The TCR sequence derives from a woman in her twenties or thirties with COVID-19, enrolled during active disease. This CDR3 reads CAISESRQAAYEQYF. The CDR3 DNA reads as TGTGCCATCAGTGAGTCGAGACAGGCCGCCTACGAGCAGTACTTC.